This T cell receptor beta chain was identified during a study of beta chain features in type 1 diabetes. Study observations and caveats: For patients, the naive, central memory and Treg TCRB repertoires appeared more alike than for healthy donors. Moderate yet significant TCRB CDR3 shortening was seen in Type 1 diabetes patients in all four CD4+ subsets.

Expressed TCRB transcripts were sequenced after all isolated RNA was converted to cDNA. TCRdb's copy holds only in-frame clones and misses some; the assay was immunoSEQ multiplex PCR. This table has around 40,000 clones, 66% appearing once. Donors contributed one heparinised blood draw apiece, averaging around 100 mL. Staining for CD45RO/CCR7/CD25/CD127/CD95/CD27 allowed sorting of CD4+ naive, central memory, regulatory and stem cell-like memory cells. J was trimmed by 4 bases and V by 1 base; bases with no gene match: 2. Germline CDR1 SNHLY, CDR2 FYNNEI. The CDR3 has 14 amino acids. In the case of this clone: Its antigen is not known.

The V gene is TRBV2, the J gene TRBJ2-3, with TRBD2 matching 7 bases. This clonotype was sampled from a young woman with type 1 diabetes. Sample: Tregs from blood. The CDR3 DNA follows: TGTGCCAGCAGTGAAGGGGGGGGAGCAGATACGCAGTATTTT. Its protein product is CASSEGGGADTQYF.